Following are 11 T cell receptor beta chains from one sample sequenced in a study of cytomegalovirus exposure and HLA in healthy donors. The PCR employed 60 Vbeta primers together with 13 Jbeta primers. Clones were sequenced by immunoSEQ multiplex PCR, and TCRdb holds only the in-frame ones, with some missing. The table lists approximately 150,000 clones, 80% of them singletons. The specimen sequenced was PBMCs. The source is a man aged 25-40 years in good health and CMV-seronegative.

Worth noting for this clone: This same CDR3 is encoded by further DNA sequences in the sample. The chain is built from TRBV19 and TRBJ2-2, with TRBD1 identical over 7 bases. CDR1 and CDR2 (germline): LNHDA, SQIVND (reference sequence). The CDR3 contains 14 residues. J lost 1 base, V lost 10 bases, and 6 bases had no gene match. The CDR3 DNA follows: TGTGCCACCCCAGACAGGGAGAACACCGGGGAGCTGTTTTTT. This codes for CATPDRENTGELFF.

The CDR3 protein is CASGDRGRGDTQYF. The CDR3 DNA follows: TGTGCCAGCGGGGACAGGGGGCGCGGAGATACGCAGTATTTT. The rearrangement joins TRBV6-1 to TRBJ2-3, with 12 bases lining up with TRBD1. J was trimmed by 5 bases and V by 8 bases; bases with no gene match: 5. The CDR3 totals 14 residues. CDR1 is MNHNS, CDR2 SASEGT, per germline.

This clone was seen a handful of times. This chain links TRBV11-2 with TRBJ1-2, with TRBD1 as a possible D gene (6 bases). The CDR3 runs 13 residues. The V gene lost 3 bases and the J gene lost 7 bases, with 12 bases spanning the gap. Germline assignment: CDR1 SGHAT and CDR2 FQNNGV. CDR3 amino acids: CASSLGAPSGYTF. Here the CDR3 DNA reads TGTGCCAGCAGCTTGGGGGCGCCTAGTGGCTACACCTTC.

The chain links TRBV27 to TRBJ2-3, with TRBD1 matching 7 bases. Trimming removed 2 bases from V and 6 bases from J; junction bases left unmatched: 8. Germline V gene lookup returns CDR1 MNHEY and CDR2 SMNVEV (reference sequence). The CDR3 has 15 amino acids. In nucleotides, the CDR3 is TGTGCCAGCAGTTTACAGGTCAGGGGGATGGATACGCAGTATTTT. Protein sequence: CASSLQVRGMDTQYF.

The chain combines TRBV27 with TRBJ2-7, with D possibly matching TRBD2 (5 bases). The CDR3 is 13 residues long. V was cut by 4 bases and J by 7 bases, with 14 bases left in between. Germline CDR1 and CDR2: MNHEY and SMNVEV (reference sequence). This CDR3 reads CASSYDLEGEQYF. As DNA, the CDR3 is TGTGCCAGCAGTTATGATCTAGAGGGAGAGCAGTACTTC.

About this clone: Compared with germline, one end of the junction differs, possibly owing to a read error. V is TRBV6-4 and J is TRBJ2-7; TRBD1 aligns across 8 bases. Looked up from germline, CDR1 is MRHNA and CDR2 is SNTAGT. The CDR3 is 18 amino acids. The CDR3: CASSDSSPGQGISYVQYF. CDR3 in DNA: TGTGCCAGCAGTGACTCGAGCCCCGGACAGGGTATTTCCTACGTGCAGTACTTC.

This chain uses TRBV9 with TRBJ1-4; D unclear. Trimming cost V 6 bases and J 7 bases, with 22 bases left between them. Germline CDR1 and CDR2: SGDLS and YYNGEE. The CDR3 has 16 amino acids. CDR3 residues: CASNRPGGQWGEKLFF. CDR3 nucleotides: TGTGCCAGCAACCGACCCGGAGGGCAGTGGGGTGAAAAACTGTTTTTT. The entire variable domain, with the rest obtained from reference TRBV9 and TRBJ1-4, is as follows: DSGVTQTPKHLITATGQRVTLRCSPRSGDLSVYWYQQSLDQGLQFLIQYYNGEERAKGNILERFSAQQFPDLHSELNLSSLELGDSALYFCASNRPGGQWGEKLFFGSGTQLSVL.

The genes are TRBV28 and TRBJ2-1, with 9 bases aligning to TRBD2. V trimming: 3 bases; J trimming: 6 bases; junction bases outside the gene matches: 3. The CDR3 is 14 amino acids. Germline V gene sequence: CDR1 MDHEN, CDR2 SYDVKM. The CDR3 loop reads CASSFAGGGNEQFF. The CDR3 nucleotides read TGTGCCAGCAGTTTTGCGGGGGGGGGCAATGAGCAGTTCTTC.

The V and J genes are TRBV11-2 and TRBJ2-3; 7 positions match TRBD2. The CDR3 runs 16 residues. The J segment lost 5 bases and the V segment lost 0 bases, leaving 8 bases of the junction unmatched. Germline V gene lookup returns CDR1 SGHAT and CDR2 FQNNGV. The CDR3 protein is CASSLDPGEGGDTQYF. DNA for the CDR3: TGTGCCAGCAGCTTAGACCCCGGGGAGGGTGGAGATACGCAGTATTTT.

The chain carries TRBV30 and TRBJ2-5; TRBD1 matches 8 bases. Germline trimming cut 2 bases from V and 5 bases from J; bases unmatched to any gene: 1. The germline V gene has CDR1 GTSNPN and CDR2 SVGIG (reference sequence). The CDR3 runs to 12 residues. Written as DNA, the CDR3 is TGTGCCTGGAGTCAGGGGGCGGAGACCCAGTACTTC. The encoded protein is CAWSQGAETQYF.

The CDR3 DNA follows: TGTGCCAGCAGCTCTCTAGCGGGGGGGCGGTACGAGCAGTACTTC. Protein: CASSSLAGGRYEQYF. J is TRBJ2-7 and V is TRBV5-6; 12 nucleotides match TRBD2. Germline V gene lookup returns CDR1 SGHDT and CDR2 YYEEEE. With V trimmed by 3 bases and J by 4 bases, 5 bases remained unmatched. The CDR3 length is 15 residues.